A selection of T cell receptor beta chains follows, all from one sample in a study of blood T cell repertoires in COVID-19. This table comes from immunoSEQ multiplex PCR, and its TCRdb copy is limited to in-frame clones, with some not included. The sample consists of about 150,000 clones, roughly 80% of them appearing once. The sequencing sample was made of PBMCs or T cells enriched from blood (not recorded which). The receptor set was obtained from a woman aged 50 to 65 who had recovered from COVID-19. Each CDR3 is given with its conserved first and last residue. Each record gives: CDR3 protein, CDR3 DNA, V gene, D gene, J gene, clone size, CDR3 length. A D gene is named only where the DNA matches it firmly. The size field is filled for only some rows; it gives once, few, many or a size class.

CASSFSQGNTIYF,TGCGCCAGCAGCTTTTCGCAGGGAAACACCATATATTTT,TRBV5-1,NA,TRBJ1-3,NA,13
CAISDRGDSYEQYF,TGTGCCATCAGTGACAGGGGAGACTCCTACGAGCAGTACTTC,TRBV10-3,NA,TRBJ2-7,few,14
CASSFPGLKAYNEQFF,TGTGCCAGCAGCTTCCCTGGACTGAAAGCCTACAATGAGCAGTTCTTC,TRBV7-2,NA,TRBJ2-1,NA,16
CASSLDPDGSSPLHF,TGTGCCAGCAGCCTAGACCCGGACGGGAGTTCACCCCTCCACTTT,TRBV5-5,NA,TRBJ1-6,NA,15
CASSQGQGWAEAFF,TGTGCCAGCAGCCAAGGACAGGGGTGGGCTGAAGCTTTCTTT,TRBV3-1/TRBV3-2,TRBD1,TRBJ1-1,NA,14
CASIRDSGNTIYF,TGTGCCAGCATCAGGGACTCTGGAAACACCATATATTTT,TRBV2,NA,TRBJ1-3,NA,13
CASSTKAGGGTDTQYF,TGCGCCAGCAGCACCAAGGCGGGGGGGGGCACAGATACGCAGTATTTT,TRBV5-1,TRBD2,TRBJ2-3,NA,16
CASSYIGQGSGYTF,TGTGCCAGCAGTTACATCGGACAGGGGAGTGGCTACACCTTC,TRBV6-5,TRBD1,TRBJ1-2,NA,14
CASSGDREDDYGYTF,TGTGCCAGTAGTGGGGACAGGGAGGATGACTATGGCTACACCTTC,TRBV19,TRBD1,TRBJ1-2,NA,15
CSVEYGGQNYGYTF,TGCAGCGTTGAATACGGGGGACAGAACTATGGCTACACCTTC,TRBV29-1,TRBD1,TRBJ1-2,NA,14
CASNSGTGDEKLFF,TGTGCCAGCAATAGCGGGACAGGGGATGAAAAACTGTTTTTT,TRBV6-5,TRBD1,TRBJ1-4,NA,14
CSVVGADGYTF,TGCAGCGTTGTAGGGGCGGACGGCTACACCTTC,TRBV29-1,NA,TRBJ1-2,NA,11
CAISEDRGYGYTF,TGTGCCATCAGTGAGGACAGGGGCTATGGCTACACCTTC,TRBV10-3,TRBD1,TRBJ1-2,few,13
CASSLVAGGWTDTQYF,TGCGCCAGCAGCTTGGTAGCGGGGGGTTGGACAGATACGCAGTATTTT,TRBV5-1,TRBD2,TRBJ2-3,NA,16
CASSQGGQGAPGELFF,TGTGCCAGCAGCCAAGGGGGACAGGGGGCCCCCGGGGAGCTGTTTTTT,TRBV3-1/TRBV3-2,TRBD1,TRBJ2-2,NA,16
CSVEDTGGEETQYF,TGCAGCGTTGAAGATACAGGGGGCGAGGAGACCCAGTACTTC,TRBV29-1,TRBD1,TRBJ2-5,NA,14
CASSKLEQSYYGYTF,TGTGCCAGCAGTAAACTAGAACAGTCCTACTATGGCTACACCTTC,TRBV2,NA,TRBJ1-2,NA,15
CASSSGTPNTGELFF,TGTGCCAGCAGTTCTGGGACACCCAACACCGGGGAGCTGTTTTTT,TRBV28,NA,TRBJ2-2,NA,15
CASSLRDINHGYTF,TGTGCCAGCAGCTTAAGGGACATAAACCATGGCTACACCTTC,TRBV7-9,NA,TRBJ1-2,NA,14
CASSKGTGGVRTEAFF,TGCGCCAGCAGCAAAGGGACAGGGGGTGTTCGCACTGAAGCTTTCTTT,TRBV5-1,TRBD1,TRBJ1-1,NA,16
CASSLVRAGGMNEQFF,TGTGCCAGCAGCTTAGTGAGGGCGGGGGGGATGAATGAGCAGTTCTTC,TRBV7-2,TRBD2,TRBJ2-1,NA,16
CSVDGQGYEQYF,TGCAGCGTTGACGGCCAGGGCTACGAGCAGTACTTC,TRBV29-1,NA,TRBJ2-7,NA,12
CASSLTSGAGELFF,TGTGCCAGCTCACTCACTAGCGGGGCCGGGGAGCTGTTTTTT,TRBV18,TRBD2,TRBJ2-2,once,14
CASQDRAGNYGYTF,TGTGCCAGCCAGGACAGGGCGGGGAACTATGGCTACACCTTC,TRBV19,TRBD1,TRBJ1-2,NA,14
CSVDSGGVGSPLHF,TGCAGCGTTGATTCGGGGGGCGTGGGGTCTCCCCTCCACTTT,TRBV29-1,NA,TRBJ1-6,NA,14
CASSFTNTYGYTF,TGTGCCAGCAGTTTTACCAACACCTATGGCTACACCTTC,TRBV7-2,NA,TRBJ1-2,NA,13
CASFKTGGLDTQYF,TGTGCCAGCTTCAAAACGGGGGGCCTAGATACGCAGTATTTT,TRBV18,NA,TRBJ2-3,NA,14
CASRNPLAATNEKLFF,TGTGCCAGTAGGAACCCGCTAGCTGCAACTAATGAAAAACTGTTTTTT,TRBV19,NA,TRBJ1-4,NA,16
CASSVTGPNQPQHF,TGTGCCAGCAGTGTCACAGGTCCAAATCAGCCCCAGCATTTT,TRBV2,NA,TRBJ1-5,NA,14
CASSSGTSGTDTQYF,TGTGCCAGCAGCTCGGGGACTAGCGGAACAGATACGCAGTATTTT,TRBV5-6,TRBD2,TRBJ2-3,NA,15
CASSPPEGEGTEAFF,TGTGCCAGCTCACCACCGGAAGGGGAAGGTACTGAAGCTTTCTTT,TRBV18,NA,TRBJ1-1,NA,15
CASSQRGPGESTDTQYF,TGTGCCAGCAGCCAACGAGGACCCGGGGAATCCACAGATACGCAGTATTTT,TRBV3-1/TRBV3-2,NA,TRBJ2-3,NA,17
CSVVGGQGVDEQFF,TGCAGCGTTGTAGGGGGACAGGGGGTGGATGAGCAGTTCTTC,TRBV29-1,TRBD1,TRBJ2-1,few,14
CASSAYRDMSSGNTIYF,TGTGCCAGCTCAGCATACAGGGATATGAGCTCTGGAAACACCATATATTTT,TRBV18,NA,TRBJ1-3,NA,17
CASSQDEWRRGNTEAFF,TGTGCCAGCAGCCAAGATGAATGGCGGAGAGGGAACACTGAAGCTTTCTTT,TRBV14,NA,TRBJ1-1,NA,17
CASSFGTGQSAFF,TGTGCCAGCAGCTTTGGGACAGGGCAATCAGCTTTCTTT,TRBV5-5,TRBD1,TRBJ1-1,NA,13
CAWTRQGAGYEQYF,TGTGCCTGGACACGGCAGGGGGCAGGTTACGAGCAGTACTTC,TRBV30,TRBD1,TRBJ2-7,NA,14
CASSQGQGLSGNTIYF,TGTGCCAGCAGCCAGGGCCAGGGCCTCTCTGGAAACACCATATATTTT,TRBV3-1/TRBV3-2,NA,TRBJ1-3,NA,16
CASSRLAGGGETQYF,TGTGCCAGCAGCCGACTAGCGGGGGGTGGAGAGACCCAGTACTTC,TRBV7-6,TRBD2,TRBJ2-5,NA,15
CASNAGLTGRSEAFF,TGTGCCAGCAACGCAGGGCTGACAGGAAGGTCTGAAGCTTTCTTT,TRBV28,NA,TRBJ1-1,once,15
CASSQYDTFSGNTIYF,TGCGCCAGCAGCCAATATGACACCTTCTCTGGAAACACCATATATTTT,TRBV4-1,NA,TRBJ1-3,NA,16
CASTATPGQGNQPQHF,TGTGCCAGCACCGCTACCCCTGGACAGGGAAATCAGCCCCAGCATTTT,TRBV2,TRBD1,TRBJ1-5,NA,16
CASSTGTVLSSGANVLTF,TGTGCCAGCAGCACTGGGACAGTCCTTAGCTCTGGGGCCAACGTCCTGACTTTC,TRBV5-4,TRBD1,TRBJ2-6,NA,18
CAAGGSQPQHF,TGTGCCGCGGGGGGCTCTCAGCCCCAGCATTTT,TRBV19,NA,TRBJ1-5,NA,11
CASSLGQTGTEAFF,TGTGCCAGCAGCTTAGGTCAGACGGGCACTGAAGCTTTCTTT,TRBV7-6,NA,TRBJ1-1,NA,14
CASSLAGDYGYTF,TGTGCCAGCAGCTTAGCCGGAGACTATGGCTACACCTTC,TRBV7-2,NA,TRBJ1-2,NA,13
CAISDPASNYGYTF,TGTGCCATCAGTGATCCTGCGTCTAACTATGGCTACACCTTC,TRBV10-3,NA,TRBJ1-2,NA,14
CASRGMGGGYSYNEQFF,TGCGCCAGCAGGGGGATGGGAGGCGGATACTCCTACAATGAGCAGTTCTTC,TRBV5-1,NA,TRBJ2-1,once,17
CASDGQSTYGYTF,TGTGCCAGCGACGGACAGTCGACCTATGGCTACACCTTC,TRBV7-9,NA,TRBJ1-2,NA,13
CASSTTGGGDYGYTF,TGTGCCAGCAGCACCACAGGGGGCGGAGACTATGGCTACACCTTC,TRBV5-4,TRBD1,TRBJ1-2,NA,15
CASSTGQGVGGYTF,TGTGCCAGCAGTACCGGGCAGGGGGTTGGGGGCTACACCTTC,TRBV6-5,TRBD1,TRBJ1-2,NA,14
CASSESLGVFSGNTIYF,TGCGCCAGCAGTGAGTCGCTAGGGGTTTTCTCAGGAAACACCATATATTTT,TRBV10-2,NA,TRBJ1-3,NA,17
CATSAGRQGHTEAFF,TGTGCCACCAGTGCCGGGAGGCAGGGACACACTGAAGCTTTCTTT,TRBV24-1,NA,TRBJ1-1,NA,15
CASSLGGNSQPQHF,TGTGCCAGCAGCTTAGGCGGGAACTCTCAGCCCCAGCATTTT,TRBV5-4,NA,TRBJ1-5,NA,14
CASSLEGQSPSGANVLTF,TGTGCCAGCAGCTTAGAGGGACAGTCACCCTCTGGGGCCAACGTCCTGACTTTC,TRBV13,TRBD1,TRBJ2-6,few,18
CASSLVQDNQPQHF,TGTGCCAGCAGCTTGGTCCAGGACAATCAGCCCCAGCATTTT,TRBV5-5,NA,TRBJ1-5,NA,14
CASSPSPEALHF,TGTGCCAGCAGTCCCTCCCCTGAGGCCCTCCACTTT,TRBV6-5,NA,TRBJ1-6,NA,12